This is a list of T cell receptor beta chains from one sample in a study of Ad26.COV2.S vaccination and SARS-CoV-2 variants. The data were produced by immunoSEQ multiplex PCR, yet TCRdb's version contains in-frame clones alone and is incomplete. The sample shows around 270,000 clones, 87% of them seen only once. The sequencing used peripheral blood, collected in a trial of Ad26.COV2.S vaccine versus placebo. The receptors shown here come from a person between 18 and 60 years old who received the Ad26.COV2.S COVID-19 vaccine or a placebo. Each CDR3 is given with its conserved first and last residue. A D gene is named only where the DNA matches it firmly. Rows give clone size only sometimes, using once, few, many, or a class for an expanded clone.

CDR3nt | CDR3aa | abundance | v_gene | d_gene | j_gene
TGTGCCAGCAGTTACGACGGGTCTGGGGCCAACGTCCTGACTTTC | CASSYDGSGANVLTF | - | TRBV6-2/TRBV6-3 | - | TRBJ2-6
TGTGCCAGTAGTATAGGGTTTATGAACACTGAAGCTTTCTTT | CASSIGFMNTEAFF | - | TRBV19 | - | TRBJ1-1
TGTGCCAGCAGCTTAACAGGGCGAACTGAAGCTTTCTTT | CASSLTGRTEAFF | - | TRBV7-2 | - | TRBJ1-1
TGTGCCAGCAGCTTAGCAACAGTGAACACTGAAGCTTTCTTT | CASSLATVNTEAFF | - | TRBV7-2 | - | TRBJ1-1
TGTGCCAGCAGCCAGACCGGGACAGGGGGTAATGAGCAGTTCTTC | CASSQTGTGGNEQFF | - | TRBV9 | TRBD1 | TRBJ2-1
TGTGCCAGCAGCGTAGTGGCCAGCGTGAGTAGCTCCTACAATGAGCAGTTCTTC | CASSVVASVSSSYNEQFF | - | TRBV9 | - | TRBJ2-1
TGTGCCACCAGCAGAGAAGACCTAGGTTCTGGAAACACCATATATTTT | CATSREDLGSGNTIYF | - | TRBV15 | - | TRBJ1-3
TGTGCCACCAGTGATCCGGGACAGGGGCGGGAAAACATTCAGTACTTC | CATSDPGQGRENIQYF | - | TRBV24-1 | TRBD1 | TRBJ2-4
TGTGCCAGCAGTGAAGGCAGGGGGCATGAAAAACTGTTTTTT | CASSEGRGHEKLFF | - | TRBV2 | TRBD1 | TRBJ1-4
TGCGCCAGCAGCCAAGATCGGGGGACAGGCACAGATACGCAGTATTTT | CASSQDRGTGTDTQYF | - | TRBV4-1 | - | TRBJ2-3
TGTGCCAGTAGCACCGGGGGGGGCAATGAGCAGTTCTTC | CASSTGGGNEQFF | - | TRBV19 | TRBD2 | TRBJ2-1
TGTGCCAGCAGTGGGGGACTAGCGGACCAAGAGACCCAGTACTTC | CASSGGLADQETQYF | - | TRBV9 | TRBD2 | TRBJ2-5
TGTGCCAGCAGCGTGGGACAGGGGGTATACTATGGCTACACCTTC | CASSVGQGVYYGYTF | - | TRBV9 | TRBD1 | TRBJ1-2
TGTGCCAGCAGCTTAGGAAGGGGGCGGACTAATGAAAAACTGTTTTTT | CASSLGRGRTNEKLFF | - | TRBV7-6 | TRBD1 | TRBJ1-4
TGTGCCAGCAGCCGATCCGAACTAGCGGGAGGAGAGAACACCGGGGAGCTGTTTTTT | CASSRSELAGGENTGELFF | many | TRBV11-3 | TRBD2 | TRBJ2-2
TGTGCCAGCAGCCAAGATTCCGGACTAGCGGCGCGGGTTTATAAGCAGTTCTTC | CASSQDSGLAARVYKQFF | - | TRBV3-1/TRBV3-2 | TRBD2 | TRBJ2-1
TGTGCCAGCTCACCCTTCTTAGATGTAGAAAAACTGTTTTTT | CASSPFLDVEKLFF | - | TRBV18 | - | TRBJ1-4
TGCAGCGTTGCCCGGGACCGTACCTCTGGAAACACCATATATTTT | CSVARDRTSGNTIYF | - | TRBV29-1 | - | TRBJ1-3
TGCGCCAGCAGCCAAAATCACCGGGACAGGGTCTCCGGGGAGCTGTTTTTT | CASSQNHRDRVSGELFF | - | TRBV4-3 | TRBD1 | TRBJ2-2
TGCGCCAGCAGCCAAGATCTCCCGAGCTGGAACACTGAAGCTTTCTTT | CASSQDLPSWNTEAFF | - | TRBV4-3 | - | TRBJ1-1
TGCGCCAGCAGCCAAGGAGTAGCCTACTACTACAATGAGCAGTTCTTC | CASSQGVAYYYNEQFF | - | TRBV4-1 | - | TRBJ2-1
TGTGCCAGCAGCCCGGGACTAGCGGGAGAGACCCAGTACTTC | CASSPGLAGETQYF | - | TRBV3-1/TRBV3-2 | TRBD2 | TRBJ2-5
TGTGCCAGCAATGAGGAGGGATCCTACGAGCAGTACTTC | CASNEEGSYEQYF | few | TRBV7-9 | - | TRBJ2-7
TGTGCCAGCAGTGAGACACCTAACTATGGCTACACCTTC | CASSETPNYGYTF | - | TRBV6-1 | - | TRBJ1-2
TGTGCCAGCAGCGAGGGGGGGGGCGCCGACACTGAAGCTTTCTTT | CASSEGGGADTEAFF | - | TRBV7-2 | - | TRBJ1-1
TGTGCCAGCAGTGCTTCGAACACCATATATTTT | CASSASNTIYF | - | TRBV25-1 | - | TRBJ1-3
TGTGCCAGCAGCACCGGGACTAGCCTCGTCACCGGGGAGCTGTTTTTT | CASSTGTSLVTGELFF | - | TRBV7-9 | TRBD2 | TRBJ2-2
TGTGCCTGTAAGGGGGTGGACACTGAAGCTTTCTTT | CACKGVDTEAFF | - | TRBV30 | - | TRBJ1-1
TGTGCCCTCGGGACAGGGACGAACATTCAGTACTTC | CALGTGTNIQYF | - | TRBV6-5 | TRBD1 | TRBJ2-4
TGTGCCAGCAGCCAAGGACAGGGAATTGGCGAGCAGTACTTC | CASSQGQGIGEQYF | - | TRBV3-1/TRBV3-2 | TRBD1 | TRBJ2-7